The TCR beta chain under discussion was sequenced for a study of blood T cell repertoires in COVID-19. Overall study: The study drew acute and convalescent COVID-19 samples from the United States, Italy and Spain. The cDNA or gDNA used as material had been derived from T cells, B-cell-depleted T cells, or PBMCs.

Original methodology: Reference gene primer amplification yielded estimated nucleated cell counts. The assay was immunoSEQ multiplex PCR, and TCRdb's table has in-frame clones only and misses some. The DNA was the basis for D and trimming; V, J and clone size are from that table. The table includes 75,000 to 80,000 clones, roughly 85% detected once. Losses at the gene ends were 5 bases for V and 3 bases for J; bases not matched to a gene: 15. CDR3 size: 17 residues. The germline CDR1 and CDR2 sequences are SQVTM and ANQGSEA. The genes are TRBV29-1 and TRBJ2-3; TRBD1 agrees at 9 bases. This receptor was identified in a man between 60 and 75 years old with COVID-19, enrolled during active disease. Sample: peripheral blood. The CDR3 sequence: CSVTAGRDREGTDTQYF. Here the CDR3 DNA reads TGCAGCGTTACCGCTGGAAGGGACAGGGAGGGGACAGATACGCAGTATTTT.